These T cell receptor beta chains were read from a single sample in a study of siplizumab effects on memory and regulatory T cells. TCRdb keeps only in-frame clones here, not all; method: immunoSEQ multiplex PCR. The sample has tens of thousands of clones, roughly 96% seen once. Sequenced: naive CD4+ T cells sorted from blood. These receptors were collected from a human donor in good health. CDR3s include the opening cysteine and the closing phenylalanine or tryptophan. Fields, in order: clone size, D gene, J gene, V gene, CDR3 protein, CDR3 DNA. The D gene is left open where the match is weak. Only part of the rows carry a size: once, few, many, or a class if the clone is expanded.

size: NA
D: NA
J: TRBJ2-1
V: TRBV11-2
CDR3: CASSLGEMVEQFF
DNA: TGTGCCAGCAGCTTAGGCGAGATGGTAGAGCAGTTCTTC

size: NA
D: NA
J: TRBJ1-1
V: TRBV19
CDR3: CASSKSETNTEAFF
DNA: TGTGCCAGTAGCAAAAGCGAGACGAACACTGAAGCTTTCTTT

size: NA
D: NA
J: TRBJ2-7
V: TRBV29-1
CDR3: CSPPGDDYEQYF
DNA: TGCAGCCCCCCCGGGGACGACTACGAGCAGTACTTC

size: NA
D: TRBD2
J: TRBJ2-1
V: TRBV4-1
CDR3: CASSHPTGLAGGLVGEQFF
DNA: TGCGCCAGCAGCCATCCGACTGGACTAGCGGGGGGGCTCGTTGGTGAGCAGTTCTTC

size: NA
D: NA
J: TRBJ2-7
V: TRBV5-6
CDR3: CASYIRGGHSYEQYF
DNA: TGTGCCAGTTACATTAGGGGGGGGCACTCCTACGAGCAGTACTTC

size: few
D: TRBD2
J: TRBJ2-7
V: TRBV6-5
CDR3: CASSYKRGSYEQYF
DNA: TGTGCCAGCAGTTATAAGCGGGGCTCCTACGAGCAGTACTTC

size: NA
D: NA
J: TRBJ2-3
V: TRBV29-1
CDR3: CSVAGGLTTDTQYF
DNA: TGCAGCGTTGCCGGAGGGTTGACCACAGATACGCAGTATTTT

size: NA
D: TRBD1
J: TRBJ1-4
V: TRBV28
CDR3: CASSTGEVAEKLFF
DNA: TGTGCCAGCAGTACAGGGGAGGTTGCGGAAAAACTGTTTTTT

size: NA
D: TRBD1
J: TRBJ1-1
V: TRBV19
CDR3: CASSPWTGRGSNTEAFF
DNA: TGTGCCAGTAGTCCATGGACAGGTCGAGGTTCGAACACTGAAGCTTTCTTT

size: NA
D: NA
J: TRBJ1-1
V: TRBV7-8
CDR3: CASSPGVPNTEAFF
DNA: TGTGCCAGCAGCCCAGGAGTCCCGAACACTGAAGCTTTCTTT

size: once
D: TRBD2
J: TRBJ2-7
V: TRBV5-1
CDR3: CASSLAGASGTYEQYF
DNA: TGCGCCAGCAGCTTGGCCGGGGCTAGCGGGACCTACGAGCAGTACTTC

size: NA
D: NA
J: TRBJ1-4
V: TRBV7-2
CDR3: CASSLARQDYEKLFF
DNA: TGTGCCAGCAGCTTAGCGCGCCAAGACTATGAAAAACTGTTTTTT

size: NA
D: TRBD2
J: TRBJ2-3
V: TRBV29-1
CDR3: CSVERGSGGANTQYF
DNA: TGCAGCGTTGAACGAGGGAGCGGGGGGGCAAATACGCAGTATTTT

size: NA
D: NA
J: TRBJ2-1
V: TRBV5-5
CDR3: CASSLGGGSYNEQFF
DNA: TGTGCCAGCAGCTTGGGAGGCGGCTCCTACAATGAGCAGTTCTTC

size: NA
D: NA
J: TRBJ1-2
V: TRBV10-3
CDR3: CAISEGRQSLYGYTF
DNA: TGTGCCATCAGTGAGGGGCGACAGTCCTTGTATGGCTACACCTTC

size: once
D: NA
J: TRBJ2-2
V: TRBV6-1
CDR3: CASSGPLTNTGELFF
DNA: TGTGCCAGCAGTGGGCCACTAACGAACACCGGGGAGCTGTTTTTT

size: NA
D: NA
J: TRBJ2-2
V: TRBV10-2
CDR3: CASSVSPGRGVGGELFF
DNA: TGCGCCAGCAGTGTATCCCCGGGCCGAGGGGTGGGCGGGGAGCTGTTTTTT

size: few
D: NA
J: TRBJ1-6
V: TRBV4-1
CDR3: CASSQDPAGRDSPLHF
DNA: TGCGCCAGCAGCCAAGATCCTGCAGGCCGGGATTCACCCCTCCACTTT

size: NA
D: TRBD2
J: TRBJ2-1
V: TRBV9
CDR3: CASRPGGTSPNNEQFF
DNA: TGTGCGAGCAGGCCGGGGGGGACGTCCCCAAACAATGAGCAGTTCTTC

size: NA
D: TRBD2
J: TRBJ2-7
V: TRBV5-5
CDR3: CASSSAGDGTYEQYF
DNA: TGTGCCAGCAGCTCCGCGGGGGACGGCACCTACGAGCAGTACTTC

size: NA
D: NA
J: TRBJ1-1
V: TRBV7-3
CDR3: CASSATLNTEAFF
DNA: TGTGCCAGCAGCGCAACGCTGAACACTGAAGCTTTCTTT

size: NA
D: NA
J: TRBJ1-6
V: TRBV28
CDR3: CARPGDRNSPLHF
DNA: TGTGCCAGGCCGGGGGATAGGAATTCACCCCTCCACTTT

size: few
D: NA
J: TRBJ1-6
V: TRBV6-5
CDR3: CASSLLRDSPLHF
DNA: TGTGCCAGCAGTTTATTGAGGGATTCACCCCTCCACTTT